The present T cell receptor (beta chain) was sequenced within a study of a mutant IDH1 vaccine in newly diagnosed glioma. Study-level background: Males made up about 60% and females around 38% of treated patients, whose mean age was around 40 years. Findings and caveats of the study: Immune responses induced by the vaccine were seen in roughly 93% of patients, spanning multiple MHC alleles.

Trimming removed 4 bases from V and 2 bases from J, with 8 bases in between. CDR1 and CDR2 (germline): MNHEY, SMNVEV (reference sequence). This CDR3 has 13 amino acids. Sequencing was performed with immunoSEQ multiplex PCR; in TCRdb, only in-frame clones are kept and a portion is missing. This table has roughly 84,000 clones, more than 65% appearing once. Only a few counts were recorded for this clone. Its antigen is unknown. Time point described: baseline, week 1 (first vaccination visit). Documented treatment: pre-vaccination baseline after standard-of-care therapy. The sequence was obtained from a man between 35 and 55 years old with glioma. Some clones in this sample may be carry-over from other donors' samples. The chain combines TRBV27 with TRBJ2-5, with a weak D call TRBD2 (6 bases). Sequenced here: PBMCs, sampled from a glioma patient treated with radiotherapy, temozolomide or both. This chain's CDR3 is CASSSGGQETQYF. The DNA of the CDR3 is TGTGCCAGCAGTTCCGGGGGTCAAGAGACCCAGTACTTC.